Included here is one TCR beta chain sequence, with context. Assay: immunoSEQ multiplex PCR; the TCRdb copy retains only in-frame clones and omits some. The table includes some 19,000 clones, around four fifths detected once. CDR1 is SGHRS and CDR2 is YFSETQ in the germline V gene. The CDR3 runs to 15 residues. V lost 1 base to trimming and J lost 0 bases; unmatched junction nucleotides: 3. The data belong to a study of control samples from healthy donors and cancer patients. The rearrangement links TRBV5-1 to TRBJ1-1; 7 bases map to TRBD1. The sequenced sample was PBMCs. The source is a man in his 60s with colorectal cancer. The CDR3 nucleotides are TGCGCCAGCAGCTTGCAGGGGGTAGTGAACACTGAAGCTTTCTTT. The encoded protein is CASSLQGVVNTEAFF.